The T cell receptor (beta chain) described here comes from a study of circulating CD8 cells and anti-PD-1 response in melanoma. General observations from the study: DNEG was most diverse; TIGIT repertoires were least diverse. Subset repertoires were largely private at M1, with under 7.5% shared.

Trimming took off 4 bases at V and 8 bases at J, with 14 bases between the two ends. In germline, CDR1 is MGHDK, CDR2 SYGVNS. The CDR3 totals 13 residues. A remark on this clonotype: Its antigen remains unidentified.

Each library started from roughly 16 ng of total RNA using the QIAseq Immune Repertoire TCR panel. MiXCR was run by TCRdb on the reads, yielding one entry per CDR3 protein. The sample has hundreds of distinct CDR3 sequences, less than 9% seen once. Live CD3+CD8+TCRalphabeta+ cells were sorted into four subsets by PD-1 and/or TIGIT. The material was CD8+ T cells from PBMCs, obtained at baseline or after one month of anti-PD-1 therapy (not recorded which). This receptor was obtained from a human donor with melanoma. This chain joins TRBV25-1 and TRBJ1-2; no clear D gene. The CDR3 reads CASSVLLNCGYTF. In nucleotides, the CDR3 is TGTGCCAGCAGTGTACTCCTAAACTGCGGCTACACCTTC.